One sample yielded the 20 T cell receptor beta chains listed below, sequenced in a study of PD-1 blockade in classical Hodgkin lymphoma. Produced via immunoSEQ multiplex PCR; TCRdb's table is partial and in-frame only. The table includes 8,000 to 8,500 clones, roughly 80% detected once. Time point denoted: cycle 4 day 1 (C4D1), after 5 to 7 weeks of nivolumab. All the patients suffered relapse after autologous stem cell transplantation, and brentuximab vedotin exposure differed. From thawed PBMCs, CD8+ T cells were isolated by magnetic negative selection. The input for sequencing was CD8+ T cells from blood, taken before the fourth cycle of nivolumab. Receptors were obtained from a human donor with classical Hodgkin lymphoma.

This clone was picked up a small number of times. The J gene is TRBJ1-5, the V gene TRBV7-6, with D hard to call. The CDR3 length is 17 residues. The V and J ends lost 4 bases and 4 bases respectively, with 20 bases between them. CDR1 and CDR2 from the germline V gene are SGHVS and FNYEAQ. CDR3 residues: CASSSPSTGYFNQPQHF. Written as DNA, the CDR3 is TGTGCCAGCAGCTCCCCTTCGACGGGCTACTTTAATCAGCCCCAGCATTTT.

This clone was recorded once. The gene calls are TRBV7-3 and TRBJ2-1; the D call may be TRBD1 or TRBD2 (6 bases each). Trimming took 5 bases from V and 6 from J, leaving 14 bases between them. CDR3 length: 14 residues. Germline V gene data show CDR1 as SGHTA and CDR2 as FQGTGA. CDR3 bases: TGTGCCAGCAGCCGGGGGCCGACATTCAATGAGCAGTTCTTC. Translating gives CASSRGPTFNEQFF.

This chain links TRBV6-4 with TRBJ2-1; 7 positions match TRBD1. CDR1 is MRHNA, CDR2 SNTAGT, per germline. Trimming took 3 bases from V and 6 from J; bases not matched to a gene: 5. This CDR3 has 14 residues. For the CDR3, the DNA is TGTGCCAGCAGTGAACGCCAGGGGGTCAATGAGCAGTTCTTC. Encoded protein: CASSERQGVNEQFF.

The chain employs TRBV27 and TRBJ2-5; D is unresolved. Germline V gene data show CDR1 as MNHEY and CDR2 as SMNVEV (reference sequence). Trimming removed 4 bases at V and 1 base at J, with 7 bases between. The CDR3 has 13 amino acids. The CDR3 DNA reads TGTGCCAGCAGTTGGAACAGCCAAGAGACCCAGTACTTC. Protein: CASSWNSQETQYF.

This chain links TRBV7-7 with TRBJ2-1, with D perhaps assigned TRBD1 or TRBD2 (5 bases each). CDR3 length equals 13 residues. The V end was cut by 4 bases, the J end by 5 bases, with 9 bases between. CDR1 and CDR2 from the germline V gene are SSHAT and FNYEAQ (reference sequence). This CDR3 is CASSWGPNNEQFF. The CDR3 DNA is TGTGCCAGCAGCTGGGGACCCAACAATGAGCAGTTCTTC.

The chain carries TRBV19 and TRBJ1-2; D remains ambiguous. This CDR3 is built from 13 residues. V was cut by 7 bases and J by 4 bases, with 13 bases left in between. From germline, CDR1 is LNHDA and CDR2 SQIVND (reference sequence). CDR3 protein: CASKAGERYGYTF. DNA of the CDR3: TGTGCCAGTAAGGCAGGAGAACGCTATGGCTACACCTTC.

The chain recombines TRBV4-1 with TRBJ2-1; tentatively, D is TRBD1 (5 bases). This CDR3 has 15 amino acids. Deletions cut 5 bases from V and 8 bases from J, with 19 bases between. The germline CDR1 and CDR2 sequences are MGHRA and YSYEKL. CDR3 DNA: TGCGCCAGCAGCTCCCTCCGACCCCAGGGCGATGAGCAGTTCTTC. This sequence encodes CASSSLRPQGDEQFF.

J is TRBJ2-7 and V is TRBV28; D uncertain. Germline V gives CDR1 MDHEN, CDR2 SYDVKM. CDR3 length: 13 residues. V gave up 3 bases and J gave up 2 bases, with 8 bases separating them. This CDR3 is CASSLARTYEQYF. CDR3 bases: TGTGCCAGCAGTTTGGCCAGGACCTACGAGCAGTACTTC.

This chain connects TRBV10-3 to TRBJ1-2; D unresolved. Trimming stripped 3 bases from V and 4 bases from J, with 12 bases between. Germline CDR1 and CDR2: ENHRY and SYGVKD. This CDR3 has 14 residues. Written as DNA, the CDR3 is TGTGCCATCAGTGACCGAGGGCCTCTCTATGGCTACACCTTC. It specifies CAISDRGPLYGYTF.

The V gene is TRBV21-1, the J gene TRBJ2-5; the DNA was not used to check the table's D call, TRBD1. TRBV21-1 is designated a pseudogene. The CDR3 is 11 amino acids. The DNA for the CDR3 is TGTGCCAGCAGCAAAGTTCACAGGGAGTACTTC. Its protein is CASSKVHREYF.

This clone has more than one count but fewer than ten. The chain couples TRBV10-3 to TRBJ2-2, with D unclear. The V and J ends lost 0 bases and 6 bases respectively, with 8 bases between them. The CDR3 spans 14 residues. Looked up from germline, CDR1 is ENHRY and CDR2 is SYGVKD. The CDR3 DNA reads TGTGCCATCAGTGAGTCCGTTTACCCCGGGGAGCTGTTTTTT. Its translation: CAISESVYPGELFF.

This clone was seen a single time. This chain links TRBV5-6 with TRBJ2-1, with 7 bases lining up with TRBD2. This CDR3 spans 16 amino acids. The V segment lost 4 bases and the J segment 2 bases; nucleotides outside the gene matches: 9. The germline CDR1 and CDR2 sequences are SGHDT and YYEEEE. The CDR3 region is CASSPWEGATYNEQFF. The CDR3 bases are TGTGCCAGCAGCCCCTGGGAGGGAGCTACCTACAATGAGCAGTTCTTC.

The rearrangement uses TRBV10-3 and TRBJ2-5, with D perhaps assigned TRBD1 or TRBD2 (5 bases each). The CDR3 extends over 14 amino acids. Germline loops: CDR1 ENHRY, CDR2 SYGVKD. The germline V and J ends were trimmed by 2 bases and 5 bases, with 12 bases remaining between them. CDR3 nucleotide sequence: TGTGCCATCAGTGAGGGTTGGGGGAGCGAGACCCAGTACTTC. Encoded protein: CAISEGWGSETQYF.

The V call is TRBV7-2, the J call TRBJ2-7; TRBD2 matches at 7 bases. The CDR3 runs to 12 residues. Germline V CDR1 and CDR2: SGHTA, FQGNSA. V gave up 4 bases and J gave up 5 bases; unmatched junction bases: 2. CDR3 residues: CASSWGGNEQYF. In DNA, the CDR3 is TGTGCCAGCAGCTGGGGGGGTAACGAGCAGTACTTC.

V gene TRBV10-1 combines with J gene TRBJ2-3, with TRBD2 as a possible D gene (6 bases). V lost 2 bases and J lost 2, with 11 bases in between. This CDR3 comprises 15 residues. The germline CDR1 and CDR2 sequences are WNHNN and SYGVQD (reference sequence). CDR3 residues: CASSERDSYTDTQYF. As DNA, the CDR3 is TGCGCCAGCAGTGAGAGGGACTCCTACACAGATACGCAGTATTTT.

This clone was seen a few times. This chain joins TRBV10-3 and TRBJ2-3, with D maybe TRBD2 (5 bases). The V end lost 4 bases, the J end lost 6 bases, and 11 bases lay between the germline ends. CDR1 and CDR2 from the germline V gene are ENHRY and SYGVKD. CDR3 length equals 13 residues. CDR3 region: CAISAVSADTQYF. The CDR3 DNA reads TGTGCCATCAGTGCGGTTAGCGCGGATACGCAGTATTTT.

The CDR3 sequence: CASSLGPGSSGNTIYF. The DNA of the CDR3 is TGTGCCAGCAGCTTAGGGCCAGGGAGCTCTGGAAACACCATATATTTT. This chain joins TRBV7-9 and TRBJ1-3; TRBD1 might be the D (5 bases). Trimming cost V 1 base and J 0 bases, with 10 bases left between them. The V gene's germline CDR1 is SEHNR and CDR2 FQNEAQ (reference sequence). The CDR3 consists of 16 residues.

This clone was detected once. The chain combines TRBV9 with TRBJ2-3, with D possibly matching TRBD1 (5 bases). The CDR3 extends over 15 amino acids. CDR1 and CDR2 (germline): SGDLS, YYNGEE. The ends were cut back, 3 bases at V and 0 bases at J, with 11 bases in the middle. The CDR3 nucleotides are TGTGCCAGCAGCGGGGCCTGGGGCAGCACAGATACGCAGTATTTT. Translating it yields CASSGAWGSTDTQYF.

The chain combines TRBV11-2 with TRBJ2-1, with a weak D call TRBD2 (6 bases). V was cut by 1 base and J by 5 bases, with 9 bases left in between. This CDR3 has 14 amino acids. Germline CDR1 is SGHAT and CDR2 is FQNNGV. The CDR3 bases are TGTGCCAGCAGCTTAGGTGGAGGGAACAATGAGCAGTTCTTC. As protein: CASSLGGGNNEQFF. The full variable domain, its missing parts supplied by reference TRBV11-2 and TRBJ2-1, is EAGVAQSPRYKIIEKRQSVAFWCNPISGHATLYWYQQILGQGPKLLIQFQNNGVVDDSQLPKDRFSAERLKGVDSTLKIQPAKLEDSAVYLCASSLGGGNNEQFFGPGTRLTVL.

This clone was recorded once. The chain couples TRBV5-1 to TRBJ2-1; perhaps TRBD1 as D (6 bases). With 0 bases removed from V and 12 bases from J, the gap between germline ends came to 10 bases. The CDR3 has 12 amino acids. CDR1 is SGHRS and CDR2 is YFSETQ in the germline V gene. The CDR3 region is CASSLAAGVQFF. The CDR3, as DNA: TGCGCCAGCAGCTTGGCTGCAGGGGTGCAGTTCTTC. Variable domain in full (rest from reference TRBV5-1 and TRBJ2-1): KAGVTQTPRYLIKTRGQQVTLSCSPISGHRSVSWYQQTPGQGLQFLFEYFSETQRNKGNFPGRFSGRQFSNSRSEMNVSTLELGDSALYLCASSLAAGVQFFGPGTRLTVL.